Shown below are 10 T cell receptor beta chains from a single sample sequenced in a study of coeliac disease (dated by TCRdb to 2022 to 2024). Receptor libraries were prepared by the immunoSEQ multiplex PCR assay. Not all clones reach the TCRdb copy of this immuneACCESS table, which keeps in-frame sequences only. Checked studies attribute under half of the gap to unresolved V genes and leave the rest unexplained. This sample lists roughly 5,100 clones; 50% to 70% were detected once. Less than 6.5% of the sample comes from the top ten. Sequencing input: intraepithelial lymphocytes from the gut. Taken with the paper, the label for cell subset or site translates to: intraepithelial cell (IEC) fraction of small intestinal biopsy. The receptors were sampled from a woman aged 30 to 39 with active celiac disease.

The chain combines TRBV2 with TRBJ1-5; no definite D call. The CDR3 spans 14 residues. V gave up 5 bases and J gave up 2 bases, with 10 bases separating them. CDR1 SNHLY and CDR2 FYNNEI come from the germline V gene. In DNA, the CDR3 is TGTGCCAGCAGTCCCCGGGGAGGCAATCAGCCCCAGCATTTT. Its translation is CASSPRGGNQPQHF.

This clone was seen a handful of times. The chain uses TRBV30 and TRBJ1-1, with 7 bases identical to TRBD1. The V segment lost 5 bases and the J segment 0 bases; nucleotides outside the gene matches: 6. CDR1 and CDR2 (germline): GTSNPN, SVGIG (reference sequence). The CDR3 loop spans 14 amino acids. Here the CDR3 DNA reads TGTGCCTGGGGTCTAACAGGGGTGAACACTGAAGCTTTCTTT. Its protein product is CAWGLTGVNTEAFF.

J is TRBJ2-3 and V is TRBV15, with D perhaps matching TRBD1 (5 bases). The length of the CDR3 is 17 residues. CDR1 LNHNV and CDR2 YYDKDF come from the germline V gene (reference sequence). Trimming pared 5 bases from V and 2 bases from J, leaving 20 bases between. The CDR3 nucleotides are TGTGCCACCAGCCGGGTGGGGCCAGCGACTTACACAGATACGCAGTATTTT. Translating it yields CATSRVGPATYTDTQYF. The whole variable domain, remainder taken from reference TRBV15 and TRBJ2-3, is DAMVIQNPRYQVTQFGKPVTLSCSQTLNHNVMYWYQQKSSQAPKLLFHYYDKDFNNEADTPDNFQSRRPNTSFCFLDIRSPGLGDTAMYLCATSRVGPATYTDTQYFGPGTRLTVL.

CDR3 DNA sequence: TGTGCCAGCAGTCCCCGGGACAGGGTAGTGGATACGCAGTATTTT. Amino acids: CASSPRDRVVDTQYF. V and J are TRBV28 and TRBJ2-3, with 9 nucleotides matching TRBD1. V was clipped by 5 bases and J by 6 bases; unmatched bases: 9. The germline V gene encodes CDR1 MDHEN and CDR2 SYDVKM. This CDR3 has 15 amino acids.

In this sample, this clone turned up once. This CDR3 is CASRPSSSEQFF. The CDR3 region has the DNA TGTGCCAGCAGACCGTCTAGCTCTGAGCAGTTCTTC. The chain uses TRBV21-1 and TRBJ2-1; the listed D gene, TRBD2, was not tested against the DNA. TRBV21-1 is assigned pseudogene status. The length of the CDR3 is 12 residues.

V usage is TRBV19 and J usage is TRBJ2-7, with D tentatively TRBD2 (6 bases). Trimming shortened V by 7 bases and J by 7 bases, and 23 bases separated the two germline ends. The germline V gene encodes CDR1 LNHDA and CDR2 SQIVND (reference sequence). This CDR3 is built from 15 residues. The CDR3 reads CASTKGRDSSDEQYF. The CDR3 region has the DNA TGTGCCAGTACTAAAGGCAGGGACTCGTCGGATGAGCAGTACTTC.

The chain couples TRBV28 to TRBJ2-1, with TRBD2 matching 9 bases. Germline lookup yields CDR1 MDHEN and CDR2 SYDVKM. The CDR3 has 16 amino acids. Germline trimming cut 7 bases from V and 2 bases from J; bases unmatched to any gene: 9. The CDR3 region is CASKFPGTSTYNEQFF. The CDR3, as DNA: TGTGCCAGCAAGTTTCCCGGGACTAGCACCTACAATGAGCAGTTCTTC.

As concerns this clone: Because it lacks the conserved phenylalanine or tryptophan at the end, this CDR3 is likely a read error. It is unclear where the CDR3 begins or ends on the DNA, so no DNA is shown, and the CDR3 is as TCRdb lists it. The V call is TRBV14, the J call TRBJ1-2; the table's D call, TRBD1, was not checked against the DNA. Germline lookup yields CDR1 SGHDN and CDR2 FVKESK. The CDR3 is made up of 15 amino acids, end residues included. CDR3 sequence reads: CASSHRGQATSMATS.

This clone was observed once. The chain combines TRBV6-6 with TRBJ2-5; a weak D match, TRBD2 (6 bases). CDR1 and CDR2 (germline): MNHNY, SVGAGI (reference sequence). This CDR3 is built from 14 residues. V dropped 4 bases and J dropped 0 bases, with 9 bases sitting between them. In DNA, the CDR3 is TGTGCCAGCAGTTTGCGGGGTTACCAAGAGACCCAGTACTTC. It yields the protein CASSLRGYQETQYF.

The V gene is TRBV7-8, the J gene TRBJ1-2; no clear D. V dropped 4 bases and J dropped 4 bases, with 13 bases sitting between them. The germline V gene has CDR1 SGHVS and CDR2 FQNEAQ. The CDR3 is 14 amino acids. The CDR3 nucleotides are TGTGCCAGCAGCTCGAGAGACAAGTTCTATGGCTACACCTTC. This sequence encodes CASSSRDKFYGYTF.